The present T cell receptor (beta chain) was sequenced within a study of cytotoxic CD8 clonotypes in ibrutinib-treated CLL. Overall study: Researchers reported ten to eleven relapsed/refractory and about 15 treatment-naive patients, 17 to 18 of them IGHV unmutated. Samples had a mean of nearly 260,000 productive templates and 90,000 or so productive rearrangements.

Libraries of TCR beta were made from 1.5 to 2 micrograms of genomic DNA that came from cryopreserved PBMCs. As to this clone: What it binds is not known.

The CDR3 loop spans 14 amino acids. Germline V lookup: CDR1 SGHDT, CDR2 YYEEEE. V lost 4 bases to trimming and J lost 7 bases, with 17 bases between them. Study-wide findings and caveats: Treatment left the uncommon public clonotypes either contracted or stable in frequency.

The table came from immunoSEQ multiplex PCR; TCRdb's copy has only in-frame clones and leaves some out. The table has tens of thousands of clones, roughly 70% seen once. The rearrangement uses TRBV5-6 and TRBJ2-5; a possible D gene is TRBD2 (5 bases). Sequencing used PBMCs, obtained after 12 months of ibrutinib treatment. This TCR was sampled from a human donor with chronic lymphocytic leukemia. The CDR3 is CASSPLARLGTQYF. The CDR3 nucleotides read TGTGCCAGCAGCCCCCTAGCCCGTCTCGGGACCCAGTACTTC.